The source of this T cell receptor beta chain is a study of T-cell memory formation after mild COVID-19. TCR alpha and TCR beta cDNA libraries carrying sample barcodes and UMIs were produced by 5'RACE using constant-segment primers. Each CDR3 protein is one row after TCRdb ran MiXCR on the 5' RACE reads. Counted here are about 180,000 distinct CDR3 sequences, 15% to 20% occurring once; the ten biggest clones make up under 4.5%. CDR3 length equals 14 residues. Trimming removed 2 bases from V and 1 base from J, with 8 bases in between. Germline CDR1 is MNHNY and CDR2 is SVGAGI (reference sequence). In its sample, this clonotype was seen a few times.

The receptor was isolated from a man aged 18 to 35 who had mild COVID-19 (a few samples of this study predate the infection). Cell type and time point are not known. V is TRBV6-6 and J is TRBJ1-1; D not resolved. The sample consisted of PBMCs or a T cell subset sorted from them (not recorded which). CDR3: CASSYGVGNTEAFF. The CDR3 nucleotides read TGTGCCAGCAGTTACGGGGTCGGGAACACTGAAGCTTTCTTT.